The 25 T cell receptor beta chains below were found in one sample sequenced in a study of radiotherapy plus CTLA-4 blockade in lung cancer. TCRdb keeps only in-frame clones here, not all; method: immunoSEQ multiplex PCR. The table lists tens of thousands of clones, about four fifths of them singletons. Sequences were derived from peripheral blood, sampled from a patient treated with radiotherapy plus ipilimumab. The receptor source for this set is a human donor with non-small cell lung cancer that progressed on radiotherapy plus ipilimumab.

For the CDR3, the DNA is TGCGCCAGCAGCCAAGACAGGGGGCCACGCAATCAGCCCCAGCATTTT. This codes for CASSQDRGPRNQPQHF. This chain connects TRBV4-1 to TRBJ1-5; 8 nucleotides agree with TRBD1. Germline V CDR1 and CDR2: MGHRA, YSYEKL. The CDR3 runs to 16 residues. The ends lost 0 bases at V and 2 bases at J; junction bases unmatched: 3.

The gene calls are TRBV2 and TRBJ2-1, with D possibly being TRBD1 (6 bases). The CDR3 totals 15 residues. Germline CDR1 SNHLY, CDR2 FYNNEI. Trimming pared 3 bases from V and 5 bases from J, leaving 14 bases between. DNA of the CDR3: TGTGCCAGCAGTGATCCACAGGGATTGGACAATGAGCAGTTCTTC. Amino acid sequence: CASSDPQGLDNEQFF.

CDR3 loop: CASSPTSGSYNEQFF. CDR3 in DNA: TGTGCCAGCAGCCCCACTAGCGGTTCCTACAATGAGCAGTTCTTC. This sequence joins TRBV4-2 and TRBJ2-1; TRBD2 agrees at 8 bases. This CDR3 has 15 amino acids. Germline CDR1 is LGHNA and CDR2 is YNFKEQ. Germline trimming cut 4 bases from V and 1 base from J; bases unmatched to any gene: 3.

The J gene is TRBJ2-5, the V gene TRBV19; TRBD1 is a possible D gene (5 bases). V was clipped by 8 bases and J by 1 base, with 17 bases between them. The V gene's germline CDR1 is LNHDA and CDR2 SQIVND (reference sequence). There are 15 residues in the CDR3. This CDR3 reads CASQDRSGPQETQYF. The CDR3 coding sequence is TGTGCCAGTCAGGATCGGTCAGGGCCCCAAGAGACCCAGTACTTC.

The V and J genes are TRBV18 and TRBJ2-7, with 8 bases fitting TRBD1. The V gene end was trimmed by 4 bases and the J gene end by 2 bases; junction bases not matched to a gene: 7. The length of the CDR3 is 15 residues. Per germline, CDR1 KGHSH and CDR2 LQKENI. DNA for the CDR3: TGTGCCAGCTCACAGGGACAGGCCCATGCCTACGAGCAGTACTTC. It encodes CASSQGQAHAYEQYF.

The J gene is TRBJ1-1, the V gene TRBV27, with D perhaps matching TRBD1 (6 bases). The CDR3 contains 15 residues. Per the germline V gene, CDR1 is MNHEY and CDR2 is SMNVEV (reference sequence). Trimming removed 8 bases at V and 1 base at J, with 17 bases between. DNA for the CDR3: TGTGCCAGCGGCCGCGAGGGGGTTAAGAACACTGAAGCTTTCTTT. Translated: CASGREGVKNTEAFF.

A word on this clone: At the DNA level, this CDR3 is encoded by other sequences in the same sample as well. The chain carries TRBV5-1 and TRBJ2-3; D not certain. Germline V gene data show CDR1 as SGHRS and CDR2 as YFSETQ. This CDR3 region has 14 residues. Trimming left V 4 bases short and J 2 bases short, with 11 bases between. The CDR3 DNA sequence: TGCGCCAGCAGCCTGGGCGCCGACACAGATACGCAGTATTTT. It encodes CASSLGADTDTQYF.

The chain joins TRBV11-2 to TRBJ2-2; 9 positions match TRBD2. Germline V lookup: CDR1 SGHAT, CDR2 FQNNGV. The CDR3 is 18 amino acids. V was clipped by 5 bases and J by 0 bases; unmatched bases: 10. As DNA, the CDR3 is TGTGCCAGCAGCGCCCGCCGAGCGGGGGGAGCGAACACCGGGGAGCTGTTTTTT. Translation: CASSARRAGGANTGELFF. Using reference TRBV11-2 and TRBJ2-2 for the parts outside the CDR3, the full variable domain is EAGVAQSPRYKIIEKRQSVAFWCNPISGHATLYWYQQILGQGPKLLIQFQNNGVVDDSQLPKDRFSAERLKGVDSTLKIQPAKLEDSAVYLCASSARRAGGANTGELFFGEGSRLTVL.

The CDR3: CASSPGLTSGFTDTQYF. CDR3 nucleotides: TGTGCCAGCAGCCCAGGACTCACTAGCGGGTTCACAGATACGCAGTATTTT. The V gene is TRBV14, the J gene TRBJ2-3; 9 bases are a match to TRBD2. V lost 4 bases and J lost 2; bases outside the gene matches: 10. The CDR3 extends over 17 amino acids. Looked up from germline, CDR1 is SGHDN and CDR2 is FVKESK. The full variable domain, its missing parts supplied by reference TRBV14 and TRBJ2-3, is EAGVTQFPSHSVIEKGQTVTLRCDPISGHDNLYWYRRVMGKEIKFLLHFVKESKQDESGMPNNRFLAERTGGTYSTLKVQPAELEDSGVYFCASSPGLTSGFTDTQYFGPGTRLTVL.

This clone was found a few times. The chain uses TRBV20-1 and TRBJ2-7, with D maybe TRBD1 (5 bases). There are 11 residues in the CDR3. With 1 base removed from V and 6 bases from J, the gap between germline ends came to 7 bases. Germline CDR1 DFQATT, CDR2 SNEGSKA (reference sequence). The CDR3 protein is CSARVDTEQYF. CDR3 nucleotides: TGCAGTGCTAGAGTGGACACCGAGCAGTACTTC.

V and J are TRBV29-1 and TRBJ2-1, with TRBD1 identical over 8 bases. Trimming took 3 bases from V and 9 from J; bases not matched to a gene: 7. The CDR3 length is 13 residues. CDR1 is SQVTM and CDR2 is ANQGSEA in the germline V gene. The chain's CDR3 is CSVDTGGLREQFF. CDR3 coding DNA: TGCAGCGTTGATACAGGGGGATTGCGTGAGCAGTTCTTC.

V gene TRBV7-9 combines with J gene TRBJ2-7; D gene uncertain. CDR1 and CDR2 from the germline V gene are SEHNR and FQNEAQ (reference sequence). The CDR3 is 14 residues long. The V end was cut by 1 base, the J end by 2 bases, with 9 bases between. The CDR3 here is CASSLERKAYEQYF. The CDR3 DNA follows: TGTGCCAGCAGCTTAGAGAGGAAGGCCTACGAGCAGTACTTC.

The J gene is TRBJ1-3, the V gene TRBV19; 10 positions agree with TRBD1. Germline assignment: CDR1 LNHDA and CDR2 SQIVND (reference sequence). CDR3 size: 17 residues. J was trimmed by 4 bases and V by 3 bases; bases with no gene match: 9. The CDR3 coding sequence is TGTGCCAGTAGTATCATCAGGACAGGGGGACGGGGAAACACCATATATTTT. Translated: CASSIIRTGGRGNTIYF. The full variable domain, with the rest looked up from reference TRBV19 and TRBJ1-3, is DGGITQSPKYLFRKEGQNVTLSCEQNLNHDAMYWYRQDPGQGLRLIYYSQIVNDFQKGDIAEGYSVSREKKESFPLTVTSAQKNPTAFYLCASSIIRTGGRGNTIYFGEGSWLTVV.

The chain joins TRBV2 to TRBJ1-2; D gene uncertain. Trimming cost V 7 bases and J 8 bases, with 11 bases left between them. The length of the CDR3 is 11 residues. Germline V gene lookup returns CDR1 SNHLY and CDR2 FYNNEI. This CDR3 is CASTGSLGYTF. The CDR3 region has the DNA TGTGCCAGCACCGGGTCCCTGGGCTACACCTTC.

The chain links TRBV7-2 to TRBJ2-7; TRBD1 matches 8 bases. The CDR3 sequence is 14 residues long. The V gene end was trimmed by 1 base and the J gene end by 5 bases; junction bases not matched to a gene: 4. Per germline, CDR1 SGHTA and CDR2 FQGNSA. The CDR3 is CASSLGTGPHEQYF. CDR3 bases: TGTGCCAGCAGCTTAGGGACAGGGCCGCACGAGCAGTACTTC.

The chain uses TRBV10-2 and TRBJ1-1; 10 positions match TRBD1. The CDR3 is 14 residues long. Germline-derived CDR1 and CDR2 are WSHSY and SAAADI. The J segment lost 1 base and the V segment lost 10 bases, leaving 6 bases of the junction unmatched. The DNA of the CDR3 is TGCGCCACACGGGACAGGGGTGGGAACACTGAAGCTTTCTTT. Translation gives CATRDRGGNTEAFF.

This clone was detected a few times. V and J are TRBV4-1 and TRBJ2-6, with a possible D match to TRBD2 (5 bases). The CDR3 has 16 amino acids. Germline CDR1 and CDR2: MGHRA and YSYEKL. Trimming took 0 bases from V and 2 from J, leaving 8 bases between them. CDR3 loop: CASSQDFGTGANVLTF. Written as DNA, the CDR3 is TGCGCCAGCAGCCAAGATTTCGGGACTGGGGCCAACGTCCTGACTTTC.

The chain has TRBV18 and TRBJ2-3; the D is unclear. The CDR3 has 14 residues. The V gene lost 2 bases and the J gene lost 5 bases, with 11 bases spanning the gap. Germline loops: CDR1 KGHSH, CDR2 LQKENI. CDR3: CASSPGLTQDTQYF. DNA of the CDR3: TGTGCCAGCTCACCAGGGCTTACTCAAGATACGCAGTATTTT.

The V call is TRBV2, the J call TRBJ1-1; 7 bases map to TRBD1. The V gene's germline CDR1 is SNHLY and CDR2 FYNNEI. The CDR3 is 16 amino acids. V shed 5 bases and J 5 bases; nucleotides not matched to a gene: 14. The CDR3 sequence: CASSLTGAGGRTEAFF. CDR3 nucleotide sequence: TGTGCCAGCAGTCTCACAGGGGCAGGGGGAAGGACTGAAGCTTTCTTT. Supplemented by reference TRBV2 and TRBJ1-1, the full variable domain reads EPEVTQTPSHQVTQMGQEVILRCVPISNHLYFYWYRQILGQKVEFLVSFYNNEISEKSEIFDDQFSVERPDGSNFTLKIRSTKLEDSAMYFCASSLTGAGGRTEAFFGQGTRLTVV.

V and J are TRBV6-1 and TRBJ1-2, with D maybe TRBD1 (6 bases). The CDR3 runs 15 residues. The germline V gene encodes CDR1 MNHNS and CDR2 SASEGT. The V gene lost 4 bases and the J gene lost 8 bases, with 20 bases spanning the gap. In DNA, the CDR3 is TGTGCCAGCAGTGGATCGGGACACCCTGCCTACGGCTACACCTTC. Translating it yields CASSGSGHPAYGYTF.

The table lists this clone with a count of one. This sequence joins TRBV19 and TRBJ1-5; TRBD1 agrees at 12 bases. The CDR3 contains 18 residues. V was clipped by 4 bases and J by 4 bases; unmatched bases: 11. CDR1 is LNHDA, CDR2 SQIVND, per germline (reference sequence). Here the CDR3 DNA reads TGTGCCAGTAGTAAGGGACAGGGGGCGATTAGTCAAAATCAGCCCCAGCATTTT. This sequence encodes CASSKGQGAISQNQPQHF.

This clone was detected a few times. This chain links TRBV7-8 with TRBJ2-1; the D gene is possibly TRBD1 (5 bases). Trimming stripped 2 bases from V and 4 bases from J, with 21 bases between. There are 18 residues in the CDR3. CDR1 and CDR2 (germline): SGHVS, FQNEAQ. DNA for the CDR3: TGTGCCAGCAGCTTAACCCAAGGGGTAGCCCATCTATACAATGAGCAGTTCTTC. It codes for CASSLTQGVAHLYNEQFF.

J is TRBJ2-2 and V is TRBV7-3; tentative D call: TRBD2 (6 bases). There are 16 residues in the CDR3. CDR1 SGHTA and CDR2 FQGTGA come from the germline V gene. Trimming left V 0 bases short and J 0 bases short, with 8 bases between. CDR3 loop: CASSLTAGSNTGELFF. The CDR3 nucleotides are TGTGCCAGCAGCTTAACGGCGGGATCGAACACCGGGGAGCTGTTTTTT.

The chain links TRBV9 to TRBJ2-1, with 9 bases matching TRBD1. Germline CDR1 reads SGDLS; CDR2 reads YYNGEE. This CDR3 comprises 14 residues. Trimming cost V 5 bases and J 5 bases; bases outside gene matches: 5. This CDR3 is CASSDDRGDNEQFF. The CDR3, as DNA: TGTGCCAGCAGTGATGACAGGGGGGACAATGAGCAGTTCTTC.

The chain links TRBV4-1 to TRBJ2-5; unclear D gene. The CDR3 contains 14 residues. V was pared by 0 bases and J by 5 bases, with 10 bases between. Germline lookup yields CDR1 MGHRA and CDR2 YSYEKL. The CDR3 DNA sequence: TGCGCCAGCAGCCAAGATCAGGTTGCGGAGACCCAGTACTTC. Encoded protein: CASSQDQVAETQYF.